The 30 T cell receptor beta chains below were found in one sample sequenced in a study of type 1 and type 2 diabetes patients. Genomic DNA was the PCR template. The TCR beta CDR3 region was amplified using 30 forward and 13 reverse primers. TCRdb passed the multiplex PCR reads through MiXCR, listing each CDR3 protein once. Among more than 250,000 distinct CDR3 sequences listed, roughly 44% were seen once. The specimen sequenced was peripheral blood mononuclear cells (PBMCs). Receptor source: a man younger than 35 with type 2 diabetes.

The rearrangement joins TRBV6-6 to TRBJ2-1; the D is unclear. The V end was cut by 5 bases, the J end by 4 bases, with 15 bases between. CDR1 MNHNY and CDR2 SVGAGI come from the germline V gene (reference sequence). The CDR3 runs 15 residues. This CDR3 is CASSQPASAYNEQFF. DNA of the CDR3: TGTGCCAGCAGTCAACCGGCCTCGGCGTACAATGAGCAGTTCTTC.

The V call is TRBV4-1, the J call TRBJ2-7, with 10 positions matching TRBD2. There are 15 residues in the CDR3. J lost 3 bases, V lost 1 base, and 3 bases had no gene match. The germline gives CDR1 MGHRA, CDR2 YSYEKL. The CDR3 region is CASSQVASGSYEQYF. The CDR3 DNA sequence: TGCGCCAGCAGCCAAGTGGCTAGCGGGAGCTACGAGCAGTACTTC.

This clonotype was found a few times. The rearrangement joins TRBV12-3 or TRBV12-4 to TRBJ1-2; 8 bases map to TRBD1. The J segment lost 6 bases and the V segment lost 6 bases, leaving 3 bases of the junction unmatched. The CDR3 length is 12 residues. CDR3 sequence (DNA): TGTGCCAGCAGGTTACAGGGGGATGGCTACACCTTC. Translation gives CASRLQGDGYTF.

The chain carries TRBV19 and TRBJ2-2, with D perhaps TRBD2 (6 bases). CDR1 LNHDA and CDR2 SQIVND come from the germline V gene (reference sequence). The CDR3 loop spans 15 amino acids. V was clipped by 2 bases and J by 2 bases, with 9 bases between them. The CDR3 region has the DNA TGTGCCAGTAGTATACGGGGACTTAACACCGGGGAGCTGTTTTTT. It encodes CASSIRGLNTGELFF.

The chain combines TRBV7-9 with TRBJ2-5; TRBD2 matches 8 bases. The DNA end is more similar to TRBJ2-1, so the J call may be wrong. CDR1 is SEHNR, CDR2 FQNEAQ, per germline (reference sequence). There are 16 residues in the CDR3. CDR3 loop: CASSSPGGRIRNEQFF. The CDR3 bases are TGTGCCAGCAGCTCTCCGGGAGGGAGGATCCGCAATGAGCAGTTCTTC.

CDR3 nucleotide sequence: TGTGCCAGCAGCTCGGGACAAGAAGCGACCCAGTACTTC. Encoded protein: CASSSGQEATQYF. The gene calls are TRBV2 and TRBJ2-5, with D tentatively TRBD1 (6 bases). The CDR3 runs to 13 residues. Germline assignment: CDR1 SNHLY and CDR2 FYNNEI. The V end lost 6 bases, the J end lost 7 bases, and 15 bases lay between the germline ends. Supplemented by reference TRBV2 and TRBJ2-5, the full variable domain reads EPEVTQTPSHQVTQMGQEVILRCVPISNHLYFYWYRQILGQKVEFLVSFYNNEISEKSEIFDDQFSVERPDGSNFTLKIRSTKLEDSAMYFCASSSGQEATQYFGPGTRLLVL.

The chain carries TRBV7-2 and TRBJ2-1, with 8 bases fitting TRBD1. The CDR3 has 15 amino acids. Germline lookup yields CDR1 SGHTA and CDR2 FQGNSA. The junction had 3 bases not matched to a gene; V was cut back by 2 bases and J by 3 bases. The CDR3 here is CASSLQGAFYNEQFF. In nucleotides, the CDR3 is TGTGCCAGCAGCTTACAGGGGGCCTTCTACAATGAGCAGTTCTTC.

This clonotype has a handful of counts. The gene calls are TRBV4-3 and TRBJ2-1; possibly TRBD2 for D (5 bases). The CDR3 spans 14 residues. Trimming pared 0 bases from V and 7 bases from J, leaving 10 bases between. Germline CDR1 and CDR2: LGHNA and YSLEER. The CDR3 DNA follows: TGCGCCAGCAGCCAAGACTACGGGGTAAATGAGCAGTTCTTC. This gives the protein CASSQDYGVNEQFF.

The gene calls are TRBV18 and TRBJ2-6; perhaps TRBD2 as D (5 bases). Germline loops: CDR1 KGHSH, CDR2 LQKENI. With 1 base removed from V and 13 bases from J, the gap between germline ends came to 8 bases. CDR3 length: 12 residues. The CDR3, as DNA: TGTGCCAGCTCACCACAAGGGAGAGTCCTGACTTTC. Its protein is CASSPQGRVLTF. Together with reference TRBV18 and TRBJ2-6, the CDR3 gives the full variable domain: NAGVMQNPRHLVRRRGQEARLRCSPMKGHSHVYWYRQLPEEGLKFMVYLQKENIIDESGMPKERFSAEFPKEGPSILRIQQVVRGDSAAYFCASSPQGRVLTFGAGSRLTVL.

This clonotype was picked up a small number of times. The chain recombines TRBV3-1 with TRBJ1-1; D is ambiguous. V dropped 6 bases and J dropped 4 bases, with 12 bases sitting between them. The CDR3 spans 13 residues. The germline gives CDR1 LGHDT, CDR2 YNNKEL (reference sequence). The CDR3 here is CASRLAGSTEAFF. CDR3 sequence (DNA): TGTGCCAGCAGGCTAGCCGGGAGCACTGAAGCTTTCTTT.

The chain links TRBV4-1 to TRBJ1-2, with D possibly TRBD1 on 6 matching bases. CDR3 length: 16 residues. Germline values: CDR1 MGHRA, CDR2 YSYEKL. The V gene lost 1 base and the J gene lost 8 bases, with 20 bases spanning the gap. CDR3 loop: CASSQATPGGAEGYTF. In nucleotides, the CDR3 is TGCGCCAGCAGCCAAGCGACGCCCGGGGGCGCAGAAGGCTACACCTTC.

This chain connects TRBV28 to TRBJ2-7; 7 bases match TRBD1. The CDR3 is 12 residues long. Germline CDR1 reads MDHEN; CDR2 reads SYDVKM. V trimming: 6 bases; J trimming: 13 bases; junction bases outside the gene matches: 12. Written as DNA, the CDR3 is TGTGCCAGCAGGGACGCAGTAGACAGGGTCTACTTC. Its translation: CASRDAVDRVYF.

This clonotype was seen at least ten times. The gene calls are TRBV13 and TRBJ1-1; D remains unclear. V lost 0 bases to trimming and J lost 4 bases, with 9 bases between them. Germline V gene sequence: CDR1 PRHDT, CDR2 FYEKMQ (reference sequence). CDR3 length equals 14 residues. The DNA of the CDR3 is TGTGCCAGCAGCTTAGGGGGCGCGGGCACTGAAGCTTTCTTT. It codes for CASSLGGAGTEAFF. Variable domain in full (rest from reference TRBV13 and TRBJ1-1): AAGVIQSPRHLIKEKRETATLKCYPIPRHDTVYWYQQGPGQDPQFLISFYEKMQSDKGSIPDRFSAQQFSDYHSELNMSSLELGDSALYFCASSLGGAGTEAFFGQGTRLTVV.

The genes are TRBV6-6 and TRBJ1-2; D remains ambiguous. CDR1 and CDR2 (germline): MNHNY, SVGAGI (reference sequence). The germline V and J ends were trimmed by 5 bases and 8 bases, with 9 bases remaining between them. This CDR3 is 11 amino acids long. CDR3 region: CASSPREGYTF. CDR3 nucleotide sequence: TGTGCCAGCAGTCCCCGGGAGGGCTACACCTTC.

CDR3 DNA sequence: TGTGCCAGCAGTAGAAACAGGGTCCCACTCAACTATGGCTACACCTTC. It codes for CASSRNRVPLNYGYTF. The chain recombines TRBV6-5 with TRBJ1-2; a weak D match, TRBD1 (6 bases). The ends were cut back, 5 bases at V and 2 bases at J, with 18 bases in the middle. Germline CDR1 and CDR2: MNHEY and SVGAGI. This CDR3 has 16 residues.

This clonotype came up a few times. The rearrangement links TRBV30 to TRBJ2-1; 7 nucleotides agree with TRBD2. Losses at the gene ends were 5 bases for V and 0 bases for J; bases not matched to a gene: 4. CDR1 is GTSNPN and CDR2 is SVGIG in the germline V gene (reference sequence). The CDR3 sequence is 14 residues long. CDR3 nucleotide sequence: TGTGCCTGGCAGCGGGATAACTCCTACAATGAGCAGTTCTTC. As protein: CAWQRDNSYNEQFF.

This chain joins TRBV15 and TRBJ1-2, with TRBD1 identical over 7 bases. Germline CDR1 and CDR2: LNHNV and YYDKDF (reference sequence). With V trimmed by 7 bases and J by 5 bases, 10 bases remained unmatched. The CDR3 length is 14 residues. This CDR3 is CATTRDSLTYGYTF. CDR3 nucleotides: TGTGCCACCACCCGGGACAGCCTTACTTATGGCTACACCTTC.

This clonotype showed up just a few times. The rearrangement links TRBV19 to TRBJ1-4; D may be TRBD1 (6 bases). CDR1 and CDR2 (germline): LNHDA, SQIVND (reference sequence). Trimming cost V 5 bases and J 9 bases, with 13 bases left between them. The CDR3 consists of 13 residues. In DNA form, the CDR3 reads TGTGCCAGTAGTGCTGACACAGGGCAAAAACTGTTTTTT. Translation gives CASSADTGQKLFF.

The CDR3 DNA reads TGCGCCAGCAGCCAAGAATTAGCGGGGGGCACAGATACGCAGTATTTT. Its protein product is CASSQELAGGTDTQYF. V is TRBV4-1 and J is TRBJ2-3; 9 bases are a match to TRBD2. The CDR3 is 16 residues long. Germline CDR1 MGHRA, CDR2 YSYEKL. V shed 0 bases, J shed 1 base, and the junction held 2 bases outside the gene matches.

The chain is built from TRBV13 and TRBJ1-1; no clear D. Trimming removed 4 bases from V and 4 bases from J, with 16 bases in between. The CDR3 totals 15 residues. The V gene's germline CDR1 is PRHDT and CDR2 FYEKMQ (reference sequence). The CDR3 nucleotides are TGTGCCAGCAGCTCCTCTAGGGCAGGTCGCACTGAAGCTTTCTTT. The encoded protein is CASSSSRAGRTEAFF.

The chain recombines TRBV20-1 with TRBJ2-3; 13 nucleotides agree with TRBD2. The CDR3 length is 14 residues. Germline V CDR1 and CDR2: DFQATT, SNEGSKA (reference sequence). V gave up 6 bases and J gave up 3 bases; unmatched junction bases: 3. This chain's CDR3 is CSAWTSGRTDTQYF. In nucleotides, the CDR3 is TGCAGTGCCTGGACTAGCGGGAGAACAGATACGCAGTATTTT.

This clonotype was counted a few times. The chain couples TRBV12-3 or TRBV12-4 to TRBJ2-1; D may correspond to TRBD1 or TRBD2 (5 bases each). Trimming stripped 3 bases from V and 4 bases from J, with 13 bases between. This CDR3 comprises 15 residues. The CDR3 DNA is TGTGCCAGCAGTTTTCCGGGGCCGGTTTACAATGAGCAGTTCTTC. It is translated as CASSFPGPVYNEQFF.

This clonotype has just a few counts. The V call is TRBV12-3 or TRBV12-4, the J call TRBJ2-7; no firm D call. V lost 4 bases and J 6 bases, leaving 13 bases between the germline ends. This CDR3 is 13 amino acids long. CDR3 protein: CASSSKAVGEQYF. CDR3 bases: TGTGCCAGCAGTTCCAAGGCGGTGGGCGAGCAGTACTTC.

This clonotype occurred a few times. V gene TRBV19 combines with J gene TRBJ1-1, with TRBD1 as a possible D gene (6 bases). Germline CDR1 LNHDA, CDR2 SQIVND (reference sequence). V was trimmed by 0 bases and J by 5 bases, leaving 16 bases between them. This CDR3 has 16 amino acids. The CDR3 sequence: CASSIEPGQFNTEAFF. CDR3 DNA: TGTGCCAGTAGTATAGAACCGGGACAATTTAATACTGAAGCTTTCTTT.

In this sample, this clonotype turned up a few times. This chain links TRBV7-8 with TRBJ2-3; D remains ambiguous. The germline V gene has CDR1 SGHVS and CDR2 FQNEAQ. The CDR3 has 12 amino acids. The V end was cut by 5 bases, the J end by 7 bases, with 10 bases between. CDR3 sequence (DNA): TGTGCCAGCAGCCCGGTTGAGCATACGCAGTATTTT. Residues: CASSPVEHTQYF.

A note on this clonotype: One end of the junction varies from germline; a read error may be responsible. V and J are TRBV2 and TRBJ1-4, with a weak D call TRBD1 (5 bases). The CDR3 sequence is 15 residues long. In germline, CDR1 is SNHLY, CDR2 FYNNEI. CDR3 DNA sequence: TGTGTCAGCATGCTGGGGACGGCAACTAATGAAAAACTGTTTTTT. Translating it yields CVSMLGTATNEKLFF.

The V gene is TRBV12-3 or TRBV12-4, the J gene TRBJ2-5, with a possible D match to TRBD1 (6 bases). V was clipped by 5 bases and J by 2 bases, with 12 bases between them. The CDR3 spans 14 residues. The CDR3 nucleotides read TGTGCCAGCAGTCCCCAGGGGATTCAAGAGACCCAGTACTTC. Translation gives CASSPQGIQETQYF.

This clonotype has ten or more counts. The chain joins TRBV7-2 to TRBJ1-1, with D hard to call. CDR3 length equals 11 residues. The germline gives CDR1 SGHTA, CDR2 FQGNSA. Trimming shortened V by 1 base and J by 10 bases, and 7 bases separated the two germline ends. CDR3 amino acids: CASSLGQAAFF. The CDR3 region has the DNA TGTGCCAGCAGCTTAGGACAAGCAGCTTTCTTT.

J is TRBJ1-2 and V is TRBV27; TRBD1 aligns across 8 bases. CDR1 is MNHEY, CDR2 SMNVEV, per germline (reference sequence). The CDR3 spans 16 residues. V was pared by 5 bases and J by 6 bases, with 14 bases of the junction left unmatched. The CDR3 is CASSVQGARLIDGYTF. CDR3 sequence (DNA): TGTGCCAGCAGTGTTCAGGGGGCCCGACTAATTGATGGCTACACCTTC.

This clonotype was detected many times. The chain recombines TRBV24-1 with TRBJ1-2; no clear D. The CDR3 loop spans 14 amino acids. V lost 5 bases to trimming and J lost 2 bases, with 11 bases between them. Germline lookup yields CDR1 KGHDR and CDR2 SFDVKD. The CDR3 coding sequence is TGTGCCACCAGTGGTCGATCCGCGAACTATGGCTACACCTTC. Translated, it gives CATSGRSANYGYTF.